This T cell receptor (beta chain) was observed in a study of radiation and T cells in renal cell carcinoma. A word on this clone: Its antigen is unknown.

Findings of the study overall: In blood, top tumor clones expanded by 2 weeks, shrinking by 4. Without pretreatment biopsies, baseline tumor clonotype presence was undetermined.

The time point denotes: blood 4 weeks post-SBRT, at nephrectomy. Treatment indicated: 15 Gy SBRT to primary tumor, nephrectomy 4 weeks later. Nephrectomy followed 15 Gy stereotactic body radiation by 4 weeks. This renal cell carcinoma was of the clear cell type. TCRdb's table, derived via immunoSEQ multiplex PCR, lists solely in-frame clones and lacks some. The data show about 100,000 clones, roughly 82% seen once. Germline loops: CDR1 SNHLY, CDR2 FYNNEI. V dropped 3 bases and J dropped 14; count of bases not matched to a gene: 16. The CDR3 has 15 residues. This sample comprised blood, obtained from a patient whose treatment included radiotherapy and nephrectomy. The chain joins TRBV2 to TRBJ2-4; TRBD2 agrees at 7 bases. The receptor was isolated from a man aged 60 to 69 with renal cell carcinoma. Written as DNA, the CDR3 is TGTGCCAGCAGTGATCAAGGGACTATAAGTTCGGTGGAGTACTTC. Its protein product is CASSDQGTISSVEYF.